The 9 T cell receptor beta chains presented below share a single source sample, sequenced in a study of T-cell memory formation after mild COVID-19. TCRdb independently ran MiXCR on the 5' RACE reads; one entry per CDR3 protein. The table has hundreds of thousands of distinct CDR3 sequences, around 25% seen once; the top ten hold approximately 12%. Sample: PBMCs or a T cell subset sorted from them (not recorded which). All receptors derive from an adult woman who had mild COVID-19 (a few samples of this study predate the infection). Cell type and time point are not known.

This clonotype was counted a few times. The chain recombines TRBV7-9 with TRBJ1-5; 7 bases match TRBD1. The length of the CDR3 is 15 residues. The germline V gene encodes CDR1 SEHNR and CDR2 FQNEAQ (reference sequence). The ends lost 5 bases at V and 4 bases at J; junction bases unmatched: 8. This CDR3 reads CASSPGGGMNQPQHF. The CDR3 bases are TGTGCCAGCAGCCCAGGGGGGGGCATGAATCAGCCCCAGCATTTT.

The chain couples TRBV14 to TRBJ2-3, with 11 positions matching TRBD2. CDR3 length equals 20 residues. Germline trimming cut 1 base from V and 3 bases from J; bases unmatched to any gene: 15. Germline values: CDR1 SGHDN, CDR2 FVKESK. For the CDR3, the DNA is TGTGCCAGCAGCCAAGGAAGACTAGCGGGATCCTCTCCTATAACAGATACGCAGTATTTT. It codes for CASSQGRLAGSSPITDTQYF.

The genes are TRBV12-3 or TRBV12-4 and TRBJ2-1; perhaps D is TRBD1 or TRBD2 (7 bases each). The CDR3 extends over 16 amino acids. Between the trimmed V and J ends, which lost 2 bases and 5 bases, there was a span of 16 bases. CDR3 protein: CASSLLAGGGHNEQFF. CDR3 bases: TGTGCCAGCAGTTTACTGGCAGGGGGGGGACACAATGAGCAGTTCTTC.

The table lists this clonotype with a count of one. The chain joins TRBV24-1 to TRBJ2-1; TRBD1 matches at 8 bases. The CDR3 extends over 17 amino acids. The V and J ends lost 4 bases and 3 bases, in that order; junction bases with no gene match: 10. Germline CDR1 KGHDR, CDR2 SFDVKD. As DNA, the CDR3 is TGTGCCACCAGTGAACCGGGTGGGGACAGGCTCTACAATGAGCAGTTCTTC. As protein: CATSEPGGDRLYNEQFF.

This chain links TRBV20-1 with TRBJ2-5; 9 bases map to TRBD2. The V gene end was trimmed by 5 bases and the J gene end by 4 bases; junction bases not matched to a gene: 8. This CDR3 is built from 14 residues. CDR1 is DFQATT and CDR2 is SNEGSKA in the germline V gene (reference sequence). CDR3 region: CSARRREGGETQYF. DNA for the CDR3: TGCAGTGCTCGACGGCGGGAGGGGGGAGAGACCCAGTACTTC.

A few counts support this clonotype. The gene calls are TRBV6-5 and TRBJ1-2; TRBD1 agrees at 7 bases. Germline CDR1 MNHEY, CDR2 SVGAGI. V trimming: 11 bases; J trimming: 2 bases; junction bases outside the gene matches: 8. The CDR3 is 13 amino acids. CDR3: CAATPGQNYGYTF. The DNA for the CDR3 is TGTGCCGCCACCCCGGGACAGAACTATGGCTACACCTTC.

The CDR3 DNA sequence: TGTGCCAGCAGTGAAGCGATCGGATCAAGGGGCGAGACCCAGTACTTC. Translating it yields CASSEAIGSRGETQYF. The V gene is TRBV6-1, the J gene TRBJ2-5, with D possibly being TRBD1 (5 bases). V gave up 0 bases and J gave up 5 bases, with 16 bases separating them. Germline values: CDR1 MNHNS, CDR2 SASEGT. The CDR3 is 16 amino acids.

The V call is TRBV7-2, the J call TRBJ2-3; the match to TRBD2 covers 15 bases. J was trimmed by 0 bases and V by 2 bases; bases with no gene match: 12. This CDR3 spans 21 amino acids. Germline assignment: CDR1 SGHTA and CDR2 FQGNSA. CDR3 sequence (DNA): TGTGCCAGCAGCTTAAGGTGGGGACTAGCGGGAGGAGTAACTAGCACAGATACGCAGTATTTT. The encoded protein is CASSLRWGLAGGVTSTDTQYF.

As DNA, the CDR3 is TGTGCCAGCAGCCCCGGTTCTCTGGTCGAGCAGTACTTC. Protein sequence: CASSPGSLVEQYF. J is TRBJ2-7 and V is TRBV7-8; no firm D call. Looked up from germline, CDR1 is SGHVS and CDR2 is FQNEAQ. V was trimmed by 5 bases and J by 6 bases, leaving 14 bases between them. This CDR3 spans 13 amino acids.